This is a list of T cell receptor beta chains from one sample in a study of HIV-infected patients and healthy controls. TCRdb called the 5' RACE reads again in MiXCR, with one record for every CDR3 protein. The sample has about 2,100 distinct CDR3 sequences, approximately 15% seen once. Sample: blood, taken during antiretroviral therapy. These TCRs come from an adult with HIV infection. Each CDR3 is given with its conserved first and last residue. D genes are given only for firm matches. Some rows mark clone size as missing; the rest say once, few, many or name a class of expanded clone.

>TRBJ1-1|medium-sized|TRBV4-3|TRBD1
TGCGCCAGCAGCCCCGAGACAGGGGGAACTGAAGCTTTCTTT
CASSPETGGTEAFF
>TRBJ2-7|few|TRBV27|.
TGTGCCAGCAGTCCCCGGACTATTTCCTACGAGCAGTACTTC
CASSPRTISYEQYF
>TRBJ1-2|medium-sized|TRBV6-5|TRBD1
TGTGCCAGCAGTTACTCGCGGACAGGGAACTATTGCTACACCTTC
CASSYSRTGNYCYTF
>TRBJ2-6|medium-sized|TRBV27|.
TGTGCCCCCCCGGTGGGTTCCGGGGCCAACGTCCTGACTTTC
CAPPVGSGANVLTF
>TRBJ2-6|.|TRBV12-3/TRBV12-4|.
TGTGCCAGCACCCGGGTGGACTACTCTGTGGCCAACGTCCTGACTTTC
CASTRVDYSVANVLTF
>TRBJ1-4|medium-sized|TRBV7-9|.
TGTGCCAGCAGCCCTTACCGGGACACCACGGGTCATGAAAAACTGTTTTTT
CASSPYRDTTGHEKLFF
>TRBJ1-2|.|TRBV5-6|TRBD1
TGTGCAAGCAGCTTTCCTCCCGGGACAGGGGGAGGGGGCTACACCTTC
CASSFPPGTGGGGYTF
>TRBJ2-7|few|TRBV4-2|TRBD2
TGTGCCAGCAGCCAAGATAGCGGGACCCCCTACGAGCAGTACTTC
CASSQDSGTPYEQYF
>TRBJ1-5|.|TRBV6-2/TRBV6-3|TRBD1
TGTGCCAGCAGTTACGGGACAGCGTATCAGCCCCAGCATTTT
CASSYGTAYQPQHF
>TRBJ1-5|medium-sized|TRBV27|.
TGTGCCAGCAGACTCAGCGGGAATCAGCCCCAGCATTTT
CASRLSGNQPQHF
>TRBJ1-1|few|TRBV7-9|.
TGTGCCAGCAGCTTACCCGACAGGAACACTGAAGCTTTCTTT
CASSLPDRNTEAFF